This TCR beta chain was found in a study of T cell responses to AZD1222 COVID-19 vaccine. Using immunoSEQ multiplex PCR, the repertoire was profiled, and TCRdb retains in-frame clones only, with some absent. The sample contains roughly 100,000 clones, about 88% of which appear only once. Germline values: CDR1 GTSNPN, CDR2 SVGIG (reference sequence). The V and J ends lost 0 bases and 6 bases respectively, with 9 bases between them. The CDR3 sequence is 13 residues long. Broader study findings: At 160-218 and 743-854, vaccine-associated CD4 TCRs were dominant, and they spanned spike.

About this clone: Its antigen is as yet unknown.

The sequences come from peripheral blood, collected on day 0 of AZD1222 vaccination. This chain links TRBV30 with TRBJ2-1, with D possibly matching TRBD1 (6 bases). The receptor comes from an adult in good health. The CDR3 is CAWSVRDTNEQFF. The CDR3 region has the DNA TGTGCCTGGAGTGTAAGGGACACCAATGAGCAGTTCTTC.